This TCR beta chain came from a study of shared clonotypes between healthy human individuals. On the study more broadly: CD4 naive cells filled three plates per donor, CD4 memory three, CD8 naive two and CD8 memory one.

The naive CD8 population came from CD45RO-negative cells selected for CCR7, without terminally differentiated effector memory CD45RA+ cells. The V gene lost 5 bases and the J gene lost 2 bases, with 19 bases spanning the gap. The CDR3 is 17 amino acids. Germline CDR1 SGHTA, CDR2 FQGTGA. Whole-study results and caveats: Of the naive CD4 clonotypes, 4% to 5% were shared across a handful of donors.

Each replicate PCR on the sorted subsets used approximately 180 ng DNA (around 30,000 T cell genomes). Data came from immunoSEQ multiplex PCR; TCRdb stores just in-frame clones and leaves some out. The data hold around 1.9 million clones, with about 92% observed a single time. On this clone: Its matching antigen is unknown.

The TCR was taken from a young man in good health. Some clones in this sample may be carry-over from other donors' samples. Input material: naive CD8+ T cells from PBMCs. The chain recombines TRBV7-3 with TRBJ2-1, with a possible D match to TRBD1 (6 bases). The DNA of the CDR3 is TGTGCCAGCAGCCGGGTAGGGGGTGGGAGTACCTACAATGAGCAGTTCTTC. It translates to CASSRVGGGSTYNEQFF.